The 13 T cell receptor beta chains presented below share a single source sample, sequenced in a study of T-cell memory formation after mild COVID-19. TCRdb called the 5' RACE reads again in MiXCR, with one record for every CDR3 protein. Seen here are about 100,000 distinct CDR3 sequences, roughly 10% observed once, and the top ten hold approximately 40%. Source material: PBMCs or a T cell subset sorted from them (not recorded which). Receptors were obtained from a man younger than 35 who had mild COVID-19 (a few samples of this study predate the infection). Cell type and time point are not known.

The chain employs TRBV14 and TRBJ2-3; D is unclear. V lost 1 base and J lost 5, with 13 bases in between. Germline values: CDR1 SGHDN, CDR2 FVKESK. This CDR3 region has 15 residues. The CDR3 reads CASSQVSRSQDTQYF. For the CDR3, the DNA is TGTGCCAGCAGCCAAGTTAGCAGGTCTCAAGATACGCAGTATTTT.

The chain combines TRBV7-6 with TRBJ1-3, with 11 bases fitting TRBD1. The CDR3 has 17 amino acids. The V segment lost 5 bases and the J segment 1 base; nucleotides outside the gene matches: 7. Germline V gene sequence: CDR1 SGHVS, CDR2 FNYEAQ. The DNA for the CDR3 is TGTGCCAGCAGCCAAGGACAGGGGGCGAATTCTGGAAACACCATATATTTT. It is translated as CASSQGQGANSGNTIYF. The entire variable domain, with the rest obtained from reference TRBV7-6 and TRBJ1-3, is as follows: GAGVSQSPRYKVTKRGQDVALRCDPISGHVSLYWYRQALGQGPEFLTYFNYEAQQDKSGLPNDRFSAERPEGSISTLTIQRTEQRDSAMYRCASSQGQGANSGNTIYFGEGSWLTVV.

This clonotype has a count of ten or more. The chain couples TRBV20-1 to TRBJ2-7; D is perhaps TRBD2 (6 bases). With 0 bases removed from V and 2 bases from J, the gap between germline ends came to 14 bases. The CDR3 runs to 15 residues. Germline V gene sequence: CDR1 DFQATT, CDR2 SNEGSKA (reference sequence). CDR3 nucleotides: TGCAGTGCTAGAGACAAGGGGACTGCTCCCTACGAGCAGTACGTC. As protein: CSARDKGTAPYEQYV.

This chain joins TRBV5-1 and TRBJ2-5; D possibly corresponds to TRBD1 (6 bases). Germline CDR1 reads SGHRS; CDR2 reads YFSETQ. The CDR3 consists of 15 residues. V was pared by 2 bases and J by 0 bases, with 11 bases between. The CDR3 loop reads CASSFTGQHQETQYF. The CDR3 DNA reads TGCGCCAGCAGCTTCACAGGGCAGCACCAAGAGACCCAGTACTTC.

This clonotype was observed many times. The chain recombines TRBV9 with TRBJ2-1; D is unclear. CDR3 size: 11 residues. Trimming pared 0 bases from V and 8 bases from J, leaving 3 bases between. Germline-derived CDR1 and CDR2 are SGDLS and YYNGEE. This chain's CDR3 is CASSVADEQFF. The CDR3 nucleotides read TGTGCCAGCAGCGTAGCAGATGAGCAGTTCTTC.

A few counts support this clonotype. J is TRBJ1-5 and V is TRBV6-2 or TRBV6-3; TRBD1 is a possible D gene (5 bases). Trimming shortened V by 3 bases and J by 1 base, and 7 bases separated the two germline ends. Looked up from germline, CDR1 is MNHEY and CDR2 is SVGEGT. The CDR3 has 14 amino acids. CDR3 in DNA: TGTGCCAGCAGTTATGGACAAAGCAATCAGCCCCAGCATTTT. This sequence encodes CASSYGQSNQPQHF.

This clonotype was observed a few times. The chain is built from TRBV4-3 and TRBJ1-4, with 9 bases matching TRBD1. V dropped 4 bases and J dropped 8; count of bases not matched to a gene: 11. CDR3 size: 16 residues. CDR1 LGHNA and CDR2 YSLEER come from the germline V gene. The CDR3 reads CASSPDPGQGGEKLFF. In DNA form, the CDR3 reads TGCGCCAGCAGCCCAGATCCGGGACAGGGCGGCGAAAAACTGTTTTTT.

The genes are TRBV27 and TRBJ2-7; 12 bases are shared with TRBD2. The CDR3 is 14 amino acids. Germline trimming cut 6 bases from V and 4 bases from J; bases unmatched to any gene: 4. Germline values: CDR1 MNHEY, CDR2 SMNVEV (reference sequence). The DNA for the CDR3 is TGTGCCAGCAGACTAGCGGGGGGTTGGTACGAGCAGTACGTC. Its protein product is CASRLAGGWYEQYV.

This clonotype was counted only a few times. The DNA for the CDR3 is TGTGCCAGCAGCTTGCTGGGGGGTATACAAGAGACCCAGTACTTC. Residues: CASSLLGGIQETQYF. This sequence joins TRBV11-2 and TRBJ2-5; D may be TRBD2 (6 bases). Germline lookup yields CDR1 SGHAT and CDR2 FQNNGV. The CDR3 spans 15 residues. V shed 3 bases and J shed 2 bases, with 13 bases lying between them.

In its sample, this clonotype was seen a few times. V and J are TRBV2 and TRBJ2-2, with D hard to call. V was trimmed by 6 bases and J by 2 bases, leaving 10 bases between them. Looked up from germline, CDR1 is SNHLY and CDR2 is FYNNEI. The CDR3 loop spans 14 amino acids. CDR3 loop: CASSVNPNTGELFF. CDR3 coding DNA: TGTGCCAGCAGCGTCAACCCTAACACCGGGGAGCTGTTTTTT.

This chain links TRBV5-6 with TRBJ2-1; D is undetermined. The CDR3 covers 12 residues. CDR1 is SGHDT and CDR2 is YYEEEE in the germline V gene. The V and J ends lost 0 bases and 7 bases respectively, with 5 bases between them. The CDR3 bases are TGTGCCAGCAGCTTGGTTTATAATGAGCAGTTCTTC. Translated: CASSLVYNEQFF.

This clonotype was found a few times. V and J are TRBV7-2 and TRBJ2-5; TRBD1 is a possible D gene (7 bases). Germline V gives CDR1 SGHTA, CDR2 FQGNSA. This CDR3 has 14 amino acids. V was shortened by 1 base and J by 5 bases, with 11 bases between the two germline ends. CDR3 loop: CASSLGGTAETQYF. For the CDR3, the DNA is TGTGCCAGCAGCTTAGGCGGGACAGCTGAGACCCAGTACTTC.

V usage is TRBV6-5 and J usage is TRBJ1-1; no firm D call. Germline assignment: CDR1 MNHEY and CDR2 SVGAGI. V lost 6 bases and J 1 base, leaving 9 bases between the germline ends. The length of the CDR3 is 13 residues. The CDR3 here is CASRYARNTEAFF. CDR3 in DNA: TGTGCCAGCAGATATGCCCGGAACACTGAAGCTTTCTTT.